Listed below are T cell receptor beta chains from one sample, sequenced in a study of fetal regulatory T cell absence and autoimmunity. TCRdb's table, derived via immunoSEQ multiplex PCR, lists solely in-frame clones and lacks some. Of about 95,000 clones in the sample, approximately 79% were seen once. Sequencing input: pancreas tissue. Receptors were obtained from a male donor with IPEX syndrome. Each CDR3 is given with its conserved first and last residue. A D gene is named only where the DNA matches it firmly. A row's size may be missing; if present it is once, few, many or a size class.

d_call	v_call	clone_size	j_call	cdr3_nt	cdr3_aa
-	TRBV4-3	-	TRBJ2-7	TGCGCCAGCAGCCAAGAGTACGCCTATACCTACGAGCAGTACTTC	CASSQEYAYTYEQYF
-	TRBV5-1	-	TRBJ2-5	TGCGCCAGCAGCGGCCAAGAGACCCAGTACTTC	CASSGQETQYF
-	TRBV6-5	-	TRBJ1-1	TGTGCCAGCAGATTTTGGGGCCAAGGGGACACTGAAGCTTTCTTT	CASRFWGQGDTEAFF
TRBD1	TRBV15	-	TRBJ2-7	TGTGCCACCAGCAGAGTGAAACAGGGGTACGAGCAGTACTTC	CATSRVKQGYEQYF
-	TRBV4-1	-	TRBJ2-7	TGCGCCAGCAGCCCCCCCCGCGGCGAGCAGTACTTC	CASSPPRGEQYF
-	TRBV16	-	TRBJ1-1	TGTGCCAGCAGCCAATCGGTTTACAGTAAGAACACTGAAGCTTTCTTT	CASSQSVYSKNTEAFF
-	TRBV10-1	few	TRBJ2-2	TGCGCCAGCAAAGGGAACACCGGGGAGCTGTTTTTT	CASKGNTGELFF
-	TRBV4-3	-	TRBJ1-3	TGCGCCAGCAGCCAAGAGGGGCACAGAGATGGAAACACCATATATTTT	CASSQEGHRDGNTIYF
TRBD2	TRBV18	-	TRBJ2-7	TGTGCCAGCTCACCGGGGCCTAGCGGGAGCGGCGGGCAGTACTTC	CASSPGPSGSGGQYF
TRBD2	TRBV4-2	-	TRBJ2-3	TGTGCCAGCAGCCAGGCGACTAGCGGGGGGGAGGGCACAGATACGCAGTATTTT	CASSQATSGGEGTDTQYF
TRBD2	TRBV11-2	-	TRBJ2-2	TGTGCCAGCAGCTGGAGGGGAGCGGGAGGCACCGGGGAGCTGTTTTTT	CASSWRGAGGTGELFF
-	TRBV4-2	-	TRBJ1-2	TGTGCCAGCAGCGAAGCACAGAACTATGGCTACACCTTC	CASSEAQNYGYTF
-	TRBV7-8	once	TRBJ1-1	TGTGCCAGCAGCTTAGCGAGAGAGGGATGGGCTTTCTTT	CASSLAREGWAFF
-	TRBV5-4	once	TRBJ2-1	TGTGCCAGCAGCCTGAGCGGGTACTACAATGAGCAGTTCTTC	CASSLSGYYNEQFF
-	TRBV7-2	few	TRBJ1-4	TGTGCCAGCAGCTTAGCAATACACAATGAAAAACTGTTTTTT	CASSLAIHNEKLFF
-	TRBV30	-	TRBJ1-1	TGTGCCTGGAGCCGATTCCTGAACACTGAAGCTTTCTTT	CAWSRFLNTEAFF